Listed below are T cell receptor beta chains from one sample, sequenced in a study of PD-1 blockade in mismatch repair-deficient tumors. Sequenced by immunoSEQ multiplex PCR; TCRdb stores in-frame clones only, minus some. The table has approximately 60,000 clones, 88% seen once. The sequenced sample was peripheral blood, obtained 52 weeks after starting pembrolizumab. The receptors stem from an adult with mismatch repair-deficient cancer. Both conserved end residues are trimmed from each CDR3. Fields, in order: clone size, V gene, J gene, CDR3 protein. Clone size is given for some rows only: seen once, a few or many times, or a class if the clone is expanded.

abundance: .
v_gene: TRBV30
j_gene: TRBJ2-1
CDR3aa: AWGGDNEQF

abundance: few
v_gene: TRBV4-1
j_gene: TRBJ2-2
CDR3aa: ASSQDRANTGELF

abundance: .
v_gene: TRBV5-1
j_gene: TRBJ2-2
CDR3aa: ASSLAGGGTGELF

abundance: .
v_gene: TRBV18
j_gene: TRBJ2-1
CDR3aa: ASSPLTDNEQF

abundance: .
v_gene: TRBV11-2
j_gene: TRBJ1-1
CDR3aa: ASSLGGQNTEAF

abundance: .
v_gene: TRBV30
j_gene: TRBJ1-1
CDR3aa: AWRLTGATEAF

abundance: .
v_gene: TRBV19
j_gene: TRBJ2-7
CDR3aa: ASSIVGGIHEQY

abundance: .
v_gene: TRBV28
j_gene: TRBJ2-7
CDR3aa: ASSLRALLAGDDEQY

abundance: .
v_gene: TRBV28
j_gene: TRBJ1-1
CDR3aa: ASSSYGGGNTEAF

abundance: .
v_gene: TRBV28
j_gene: TRBJ2-1
CDR3aa: ASSLFASGRTNEQF

abundance: .
v_gene: TRBV6-5
j_gene: TRBJ2-3
CDR3aa: ASSQHIAGVETQY

abundance: once
v_gene: TRBV4-1
j_gene: TRBJ2-1
CDR3aa: ASSQDGLAGDEQF

abundance: .
v_gene: TRBV7-9
j_gene: TRBJ2-5
CDR3aa: ASSFYGTGEGETQY

abundance: .
v_gene: TRBV7-6
j_gene: TRBJ1-2
CDR3aa: ASSLDGNYGYT

abundance: .
v_gene: TRBV5-6
j_gene: TRBJ2-7
CDR3aa: ASSHVSGQGAYEQY

abundance: .
v_gene: TRBV7-7
j_gene: TRBJ2-3
CDR3aa: ASSIGTGADTQY

abundance: once
v_gene: TRBV6-5
j_gene: TRBJ2-1
CDR3aa: ASSRQGLEYNEQF

abundance: .
v_gene: TRBV13
j_gene: TRBJ2-1
CDR3aa: ASRPPGASRSYNEQF

abundance: .
v_gene: TRBV6-5
j_gene: TRBJ2-7
CDR3aa: ASRSRAGGPYEQY

abundance: .
v_gene: TRBV30
j_gene: TRBJ1-2
CDR3aa: AWTVIGSYGYT

abundance: .
v_gene: TRBV4-1
j_gene: TRBJ2-4
CDR3aa: ASSQNPGQGVIQY

abundance: .
v_gene: TRBV30
j_gene: TRBJ1-1
CDR3aa: AWSVRNTEAF

abundance: .
v_gene: TRBV29-1
j_gene: TRBJ2-6
CDR3aa: SASWGEGAGANVLT

abundance: once
v_gene: TRBV4-1
j_gene: TRBJ2-7
CDR3aa: ASSQADSVSYEQY

abundance: .
v_gene: TRBV19
j_gene: TRBJ2-7
CDR3aa: ASSGTDRLSYEQY

abundance: .
v_gene: TRBV7-9
j_gene: TRBJ2-1
CDR3aa: ASSSTKAVVHPYNEQF

abundance: .
v_gene: TRBV10-3
j_gene: TRBJ2-1
CDR3aa: AISTGVPYNEQF

abundance: .
v_gene: TRBV6-6
j_gene: TRBJ2-3
CDR3aa: ASTPGTPFLDTQY

abundance: .
v_gene: TRBV11-3
j_gene: TRBJ2-3
CDR3aa: ASSATISADTQY

abundance: .
v_gene: TRBV4-1
j_gene: TRBJ2-7
CDR3aa: ASSRDRD

abundance: few
v_gene: TRBV14
j_gene: TRBJ2-7
CDR3aa: ASSHYTSGPQEQY

abundance: few
v_gene: TRBV14
j_gene: TRBJ2-7
CDR3aa: ASSQEAGYEQY

abundance: .
v_gene: TRBV13
j_gene: TRBJ2-7
CDR3aa: ASSRQGLAGDLNYEQY

abundance: .
v_gene: TRBV4-3
j_gene: TRBJ2-1
CDR3aa: ASSQEDGSGPYNEQF

abundance: once
v_gene: TRBV28
j_gene: TRBJ2-3
CDR3aa: ASSDVSGRAFADTQY

abundance: .
v_gene: TRBV5-6
j_gene: TRBJ2-7
CDR3aa: ASSLGQGIGTRYSYEQY

abundance: .
v_gene: TRBV7-6
j_gene: TRBJ1-1
CDR3aa: ASSLSGNTEAF

abundance: .
v_gene: TRBV6-5
j_gene: TRBJ2-7
CDR3aa: ASRRTSGRAYEQY

abundance: .
v_gene: TRBV27
j_gene: TRBJ2-3
CDR3aa: ASRWGGTQY

abundance: .
v_gene: TRBV4-1
j_gene: TRBJ1-5
CDR3aa: ASSQEPGGGYSNQPQH

abundance: .
v_gene: TRBV4-3
j_gene: TRBJ2-7
CDR3aa: ASSQAVSGRTSYEQY

abundance: .
v_gene: TRBV7-9
j_gene: TRBJ2-3
CDR3aa: ASSRGRDTQY

abundance: .
v_gene: TRBV7-2
j_gene: TRBJ2-1
CDR3aa: ASSSPSGPNEQF

abundance: .
v_gene: TRBV28
j_gene: TRBJ2-2
CDR3aa: ASSLWGELF

abundance: .
v_gene: TRBV30
j_gene: TRBJ2-3
CDR3aa: AWSVAPARSSTDTQY

abundance: .
v_gene: TRBV13
j_gene: TRBJ2-7
CDR3aa: ASSLAGDRGAYEQY

abundance: .
v_gene: TRBV6-5
j_gene: TRBJ1-2
CDR3aa: ASSLTRTAGYGYT

abundance: .
v_gene: TRBV11-1
j_gene: TRBJ2-1
CDR3aa: ASRGASYNEQF

abundance: .
v_gene: TRBV27
j_gene: TRBJ2-7
CDR3aa: ASSTLLANEQY

abundance: .
v_gene: TRBV5-4
j_gene: TRBJ2-7
CDR3aa: ASSLAGAPYEQY

abundance: .
v_gene: TRBV7-8
j_gene: TRBJ2-7
CDR3aa: ASSLRGGQTNEQY

abundance: once
v_gene: TRBV23-1
j_gene: TRBJ2-1
CDR3aa: ASRYEPSGHYHEQF

abundance: .
v_gene: TRBV4-3
j_gene: TRBJ1-3
CDR3aa: ASSQERGGILSGNTIY

abundance: .
v_gene: TRBV6-5
j_gene: TRBJ2-7
CDR3aa: ASSDRRWSYEQY

abundance: .
v_gene: TRBV7-8
j_gene: TRBJ1-4
CDR3aa: ASSLEGLNEKLF

abundance: .
v_gene: TRBV4-3
j_gene: TRBJ1-2
CDR3aa: ASSLGGYGYT